The text below deals with one T cell receptor beta chain. This entry is derived from a study of CD8 T cells in Susac syndrome. The RNA input was about 0.5 to 1 ug, and it was reverse transcribed with random hexamers. Amplification of TCR beta CDR3 was carried out by immunoSEQ multiplex PCR, which covered 54 Vbeta and 13 Jbeta segments. TCRdb passed the immunoSEQ multiplex PCR reads through MiXCR, listing each CDR3 protein once. In the table there are 100,000 to 150,000 distinct CDR3 sequences, around 85% of which are singletons. TCR beta sequences were obtained from blood CD8+ and CD4+ T cells. The CD8+ and CD4+ T cells were isolated magnetically using a negative isolation approach, whereas the TEMRA cells were enriched by FACS. This TCR came from a human donor with multiple sclerosis. The material sequenced was CD8+ T cells from PBMCs.

The CDR3 DNA is TGCGCCAGCAGCTTACCTGGGGGTTACTATGGCTACACCTTC. Its protein product is CASSLPGGYYGYTF. This sequence joins TRBV5-1 and TRBJ1-2, with D possibly TRBD1 on 5 matching bases. Germline loops: CDR1 SGHRS, CDR2 YFSETQ. V was cut by 2 bases and J by 3 bases, with 11 bases left in between. CDR3 length: 14 amino acids. The complete variable domain, with remaining parts taken from reference TRBV5-1 and TRBJ1-2, reads KAGVTQTPRYLIKTRGQQVTLSCSPISGHRSVSWYQQTPGQGLQFLFEYFSETQRNKGNFPGRFSGRQFSNSRSEMNVSTLELGDSALYLCASSLPGGYYGYTFGSGTRLTVV.